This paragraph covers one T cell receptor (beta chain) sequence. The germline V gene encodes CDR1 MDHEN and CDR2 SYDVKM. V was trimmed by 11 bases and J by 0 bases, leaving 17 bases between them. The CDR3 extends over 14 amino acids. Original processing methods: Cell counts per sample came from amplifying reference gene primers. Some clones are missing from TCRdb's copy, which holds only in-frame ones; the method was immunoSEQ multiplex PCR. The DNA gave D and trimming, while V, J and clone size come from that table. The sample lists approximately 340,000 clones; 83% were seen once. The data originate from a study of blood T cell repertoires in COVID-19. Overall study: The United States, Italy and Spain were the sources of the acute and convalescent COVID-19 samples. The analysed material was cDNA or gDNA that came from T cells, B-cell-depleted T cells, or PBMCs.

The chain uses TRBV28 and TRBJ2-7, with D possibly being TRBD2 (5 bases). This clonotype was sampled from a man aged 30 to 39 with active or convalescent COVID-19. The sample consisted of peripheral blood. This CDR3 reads CAGRSSGSSYEQYF. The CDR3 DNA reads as TGTGCCGGACGATCGAGCGGCAGCTCCTACGAGCAGTACTTC.